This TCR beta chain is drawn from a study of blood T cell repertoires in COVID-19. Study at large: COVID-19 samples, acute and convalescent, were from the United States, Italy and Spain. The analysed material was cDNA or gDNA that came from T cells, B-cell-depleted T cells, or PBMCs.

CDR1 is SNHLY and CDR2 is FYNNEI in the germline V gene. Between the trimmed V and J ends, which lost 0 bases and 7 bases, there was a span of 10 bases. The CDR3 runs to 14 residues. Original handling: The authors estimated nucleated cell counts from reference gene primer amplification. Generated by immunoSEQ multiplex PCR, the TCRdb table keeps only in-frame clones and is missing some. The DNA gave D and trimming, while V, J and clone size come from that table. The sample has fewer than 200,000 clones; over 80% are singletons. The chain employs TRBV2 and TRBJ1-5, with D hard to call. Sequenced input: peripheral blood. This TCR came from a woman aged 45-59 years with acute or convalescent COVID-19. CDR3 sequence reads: CASSEAQWQQPQHF. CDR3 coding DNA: TGTGCCAGCAGTGAAGCGCAGTGGCAGCAGCCCCAGCATTTT.